A single sample is the source of the 22 T cell receptor beta chains below, sequenced in a study of OX40 agonist ivuxolimab in advanced cancers. Sequenced by immunoSEQ multiplex PCR; TCRdb stores in-frame clones only, minus some. Among under 30,000 clones listed, around 83% were seen once. The sample here was CD4+ or CD8+ T cells sorted from blood, taken in a trial of the OX40 agonist ivuxolimab. The receptors shown here come from an adult with an advanced solid tumor such as melanoma, head and neck, liver or kidney cancer.

This chain uses TRBV7-2 with TRBJ2-7; TRBD2 agrees at 9 bases. Germline V CDR1 and CDR2: SGHTA, FQGNSA. The CDR3 runs 15 residues. V was clipped by 1 base and J by 4 bases; unmatched bases: 5. Here the CDR3 reads CASSLGLAGIYEQYF. In DNA form, the CDR3 reads TGTGCCAGCAGCTTAGGGCTAGCGGGAATATACGAGCAGTACTTC.

CDR3 sequence: CASSIDDLGGEQYF. CDR3 DNA: TGTGCCAGTAGTATAGATGACCTAGGCGGCGAGCAGTACTTC. J is TRBJ2-7 and V is TRBV19; D gene uncertain. V was pared by 0 bases and J by 6 bases, with 12 bases between. This CDR3 spans 14 amino acids. Germline V gene sequence: CDR1 LNHDA, CDR2 SQIVND (reference sequence). Full variable domain (outside the CDR3, taken from reference TRBV19 and TRBJ2-7): DGGITQSPKYLFRKEGQNVTLSCEQNLNHDAMYWYRQDPGQGLRLIYYSQIVNDFQKGDIAEGYSVSREKKESFPLTVTSAQKNPTAFYLCASSIDDLGGEQYFGPGTRLTVT.

The V call is TRBV7-6, the J call TRBJ2-3; TRBD2 agrees at 8 bases. Germline assignment: CDR1 SGHVS and CDR2 FNYEAQ. This CDR3 has 16 residues. After removal of 7 bases from V and 5 bases from J, the junction contained 14 bases not matched to a gene. The CDR3 DNA reads TGTGCCAGCACAGGGAGCGGGGGAGGCCGGGGAGATACGCAGTATTTT. Translation: CASTGSGGGRGDTQYF.

The table lists this clone with a count of one. The chain couples TRBV5-1 to TRBJ2-7; no clear D. From germline, CDR1 is SGHRS and CDR2 YFSETQ. CDR3 length: 15 residues. V gave up 4 bases and J gave up 3 bases, with 17 bases separating them. DNA for the CDR3: TGCGCCAGCAGCATCACCCCCGGGTCAGACTACGAGCAGTACTTC. Translating gives CASSITPGSDYEQYF.

The rearrangement uses TRBV12-5 and TRBJ2-1; 14 bases are shared with TRBD2. CDR1 and CDR2 from the germline V gene are LGHNT and FRNRAP. Unmatched junction bases numbered 2, after V lost 4 bases and J lost 6 bases. The CDR3 is made up of 15 amino acids. CDR3 sequence (DNA): TGTGCTAGTGGTTGGGGACTAGCGGGAGTCAATGAGCAGTTCTTC. Its protein is CASGWGLAGVNEQFF.

The DNA of the CDR3 is TGCGCCAGCAGCCAAGACCGGGCCGGGAGCGTTGAAGCTTTCTTT. Encoded protein: CASSQDRAGSVEAFF. The chain uses TRBV4-3 and TRBJ1-1; D unresolved. V was clipped by 0 bases and J by 7 bases, with 15 bases between them. This CDR3 is built from 15 residues. Germline V lookup: CDR1 LGHNA, CDR2 YSLEER.

The rearrangement uses TRBV7-9 and TRBJ2-1; 10 positions match TRBD1. CDR1 is SEHNR, CDR2 FQNEAQ, per germline (reference sequence). V gave up 5 bases and J gave up 4 bases; unmatched junction bases: 5. This CDR3 region has 15 residues. CDR3 nucleotide sequence: TGTGCCAGCAGCCCCGGGACAGGGGCATACAATGAGCAGTTCTTC. It encodes CASSPGTGAYNEQFF.

The J gene is TRBJ2-7, the V gene TRBV11-2, with D unresolved. Per the germline V gene, CDR1 is SGHAT and CDR2 is FQNNGV. V was pared by 2 bases and J by 2 bases, with 4 bases between. This CDR3 spans 12 amino acids. The CDR3 DNA follows: TGTGCCAGCAGCTTATTCCCCTACGAGCAGTACTTC. This encodes CASSLFPYEQYF.

The chain recombines TRBV10-3 with TRBJ2-7; D unclear. The CDR3 is 14 residues long. Deletions cut 4 bases from V and 0 bases from J, with 10 bases between. CDR1 ENHRY and CDR2 SYGVKD come from the germline V gene. CDR3 sequence reads: CAISGRISSYEQYF. CDR3 in DNA: TGTGCCATCAGTGGGCGGATCTCCTCCTACGAGCAGTACTTC.

The chain employs TRBV6-5 and TRBJ2-1; 15 bases fit TRBD2. The CDR3 is 15 residues long. CDR1 is MNHEY, CDR2 SVGAGI, per germline. V dropped 4 bases and J dropped 8; count of bases not matched to a gene: 3. The CDR3 loop reads CASSLGLAGGYEQFF. CDR3 nucleotide sequence: TGTGCCAGCAGTTTGGGACTAGCGGGAGGCTATGAGCAGTTCTTC.

J is TRBJ2-3 and V is TRBV7-3; 9 positions agree with TRBD2. This CDR3 comprises 17 residues. The V gene's germline CDR1 is SGHTA and CDR2 FQGTGA. The junction had 12 bases not matched to a gene; V was cut back by 2 bases and J by 6 bases. CDR3 in DNA: TGTGCCAGCAGCTTAGTAGCGGGAGTAGTCGGTAGGGATACGCAGTATTTT. Protein product: CASSLVAGVVGRDTQYF. Full variable domain (remainder filled in from reference TRBV7-3 and TRBJ2-3): GAGVSQTPSNKVTEKGKYVELRCDPISGHTALYWYRQSLGQGPEFLIYFQGTGAADDSGLPNDRFFAVRPEGSVSTLKIQRTERGDSAVYLCASSLVAGVVGRDTQYFGPGTRLTVL.

The chain joins TRBV20-1 to TRBJ1-2; D unresolved. The germline V gene encodes CDR1 DFQATT and CDR2 SNEGSKA (reference sequence). CDR3 length equals 11 residues. Trimming took 1 base from V and 5 from J, leaving 5 bases between them. CDR3 DNA sequence: TGCAGTGCTAGAGGCGAGTATGGCTACACCTTC. Its translation is CSARGEYGYTF.

The chain links TRBV30 to TRBJ2-1; D is unresolved. Looked up from germline, CDR1 is GTSNPN and CDR2 is SVGIG (reference sequence). The ends were cut back, 6 bases at V and 1 base at J, with 19 bases in the middle. The CDR3 extends over 16 amino acids. The CDR3 DNA sequence: TGTGCCTGCCTCCCGGGTAGAATACGATCCTACAATGAGCAGTTCTTC. It is translated as CACLPGRIRSYNEQFF. The full variable domain, rest sourced from reference TRBV30 and TRBJ2-1, is SQTIHQWPATLVQPVGSPLSLECTVEGTSNPNLYWYRQAAGRGLQLLFYSVGIGQISSEVPQNLSASRPQDRQFILSSKKLLLSDSGFYLCACLPGRIRSYNEQFFGPGTRLTVL.

The gene calls are TRBV5-1 and TRBJ2-5, with D tentatively TRBD2 (7 bases). The CDR3 has 14 residues. Per germline, CDR1 SGHRS and CDR2 YFSETQ. V lost 6 bases and J 5 bases, leaving 17 bases between the germline ends. Here the CDR3 reads CASKLEGGLETQYF. CDR3 DNA: TGCGCCAGCAAATTGGAGGGGGGGCTTGAGACCCAGTACTTC.

In this sample, this clone turned up once. The chain links TRBV2 to TRBJ2-2, with 8 bases lining up with TRBD2. This CDR3 has 15 residues. Per the germline V gene, CDR1 is SNHLY and CDR2 is FYNNEI. After removal of 6 bases from V and 4 bases from J, the junction contained 7 bases not matched to a gene. The CDR3 DNA reads TGTGCCAGCAGCCCAGCGAGCGGGAGCACCGGGGAGCTGTTTTTT. It translates to CASSPASGSTGELFF.

V is TRBV5-4 and J is TRBJ2-7, with D possibly being TRBD1 (6 bases). The CDR3 totals 13 residues. Germline CDR1 SGHNT, CDR2 YYREEE (reference sequence). The V gene lost 1 base and the J gene lost 5 bases, with 10 bases spanning the gap. CDR3 region: CASSLKGVDEQYF. CDR3 DNA: TGTGCCAGCAGCTTGAAGGGGGTCGACGAGCAGTACTTC.

This clone was observed a single time. In nucleotides, the CDR3 is TGTGCCACCAGCAGAGACTTTGTTGACATTCAGTACTTC. Translated, it gives CATSRDFVDIQYF. The V call is TRBV15, the J call TRBJ2-4, with no clear D. CDR3 size: 13 residues. V lost 0 bases to trimming and J lost 8 bases, with 8 bases between them. CDR1 is LNHNV and CDR2 is YYDKDF in the germline V gene (reference sequence). The complete variable domain, with remaining parts taken from reference TRBV15 and TRBJ2-4, reads DAMVIQNPRYQVTQFGKPVTLSCSQTLNHNVMYWYQQKSSQAPKLLFHYYDKDFNNEADTPDNFQSRRPNTSFCFLDIRSPGLGDTAMYLCATSRDFVDIQYFGAGTRLSVL.

Note on this clone: The same CDR3 also results from other DNA sequences found in this sample. The chain couples TRBV18 to TRBJ2-3, with TRBD1 matching 9 bases. Trimming took 3 bases from V and 4 from J; bases not matched to a gene: 5. Germline CDR1 and CDR2: KGHSH and LQKENI. This CDR3 spans 15 amino acids. The CDR3, as DNA: TGTGCCAGCTCACCGCCGGGACAGGGTTCAGATACGCAGTATTTT. Its protein is CASSPPGQGSDTQYF.

The rearrangement links TRBV2 to TRBJ2-2; 8 nucleotides match TRBD1. With 4 bases clipped from V and 7 bases from J, the junction kept 5 bases outside the gene matches. This CDR3 has 14 residues. Looked up from germline, CDR1 is SNHLY and CDR2 is FYNNEI. CDR3 in DNA: TGTGCCAGCAGTGGGACAGGGTTGAACGGGGAGCTGTTTTTT. Protein: CASSGTGLNGELFF. The full variable domain, rest sourced from reference TRBV2 and TRBJ2-2, is EPEVTQTPSHQVTQMGQEVILRCVPISNHLYFYWYRQILGQKVEFLVSFYNNEISEKSEIFDDQFSVERPDGSNFTLKIRSTKLEDSAMYFCASSGTGLNGELFFGEGSRLTVL.

The chain uses TRBV11-2 and TRBJ2-7, with TRBD1 as a possible D gene (6 bases). This CDR3 region has 15 residues. Germline CDR1 and CDR2: SGHAT and FQNNGV. The V gene lost 3 bases and the J gene lost 0 bases, with 12 bases spanning the gap. The CDR3 loop is CASSFRTVSSYEQYF. Here the CDR3 DNA reads TGTGCCAGCAGCTTTCGGACAGTTAGCTCCTACGAGCAGTACTTC.

This chain joins TRBV7-9 and TRBJ2-5, with D perhaps matching TRBD1 (5 bases). Per the germline V gene, CDR1 is SEHNR and CDR2 is FQNEAQ (reference sequence). This CDR3 contains 18 residues. Trimming took 1 base from V and 5 from J, leaving 23 bases between them. This CDR3 is CASSLGLDPGFGLETQYF. In DNA form, the CDR3 reads TGTGCCAGCAGCTTAGGGTTAGACCCAGGGTTTGGCTTGGAGACCCAGTACTTC.

This rearrangement joins TRBV5-1 to TRBJ2-5; D may match TRBD1 or TRBD2 (5 bases each). CDR1 SGHRS and CDR2 YFSETQ come from the germline V gene. This CDR3 spans 14 amino acids. The V end was cut by 0 bases, the J end by 5 bases, with 11 bases between. CDR3 amino acids: CASSLVEGTETQYF. As DNA, the CDR3 is TGCGCCAGCAGCTTGGTCGAGGGGACGGAGACCCAGTACTTC.